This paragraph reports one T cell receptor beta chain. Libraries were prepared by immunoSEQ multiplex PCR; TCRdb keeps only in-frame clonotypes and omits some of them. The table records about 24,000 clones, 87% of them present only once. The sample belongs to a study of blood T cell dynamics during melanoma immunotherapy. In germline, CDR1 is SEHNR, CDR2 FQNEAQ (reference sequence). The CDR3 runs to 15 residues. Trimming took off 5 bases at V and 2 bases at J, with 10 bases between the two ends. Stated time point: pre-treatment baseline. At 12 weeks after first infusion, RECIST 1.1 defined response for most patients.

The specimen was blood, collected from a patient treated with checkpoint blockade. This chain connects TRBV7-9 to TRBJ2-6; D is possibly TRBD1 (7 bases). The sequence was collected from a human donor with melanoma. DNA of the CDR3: TGTGCCAGCAGCGGCGGGACAGCTGGGGCCAACGTCCTGACTTTC. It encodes CASSGGTAGANVLTF.